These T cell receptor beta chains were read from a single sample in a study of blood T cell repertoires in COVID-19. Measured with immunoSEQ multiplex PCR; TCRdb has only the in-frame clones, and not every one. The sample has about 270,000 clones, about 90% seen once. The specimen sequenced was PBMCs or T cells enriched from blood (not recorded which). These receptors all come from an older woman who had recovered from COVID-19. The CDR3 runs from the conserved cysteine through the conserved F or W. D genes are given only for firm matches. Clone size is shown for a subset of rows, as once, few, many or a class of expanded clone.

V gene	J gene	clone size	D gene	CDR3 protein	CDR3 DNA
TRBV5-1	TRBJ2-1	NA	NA	CASRRLEGAGEQFF	TGCGCCAGCCGAAGACTAGAGGGAGCAGGTGAGCAGTTCTTC
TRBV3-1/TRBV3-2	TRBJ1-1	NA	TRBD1	CASSLYRGNTEAFF	TGTGCCAGCAGCCTCTACAGGGGGAACACTGAAGCTTTCTTT
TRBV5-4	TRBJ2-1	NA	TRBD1	CASSYGTDYNEQFF	TGTGCCAGCAGCTACGGGACAGATTACAATGAGCAGTTCTTC
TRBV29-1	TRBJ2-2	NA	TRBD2	CSVDEGRAGELFF	TGCAGCGTTGACGAAGGGAGGGCCGGGGAGCTGTTTTTT
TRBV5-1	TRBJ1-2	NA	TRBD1	CASSLGGQVNYGYTF	TGCGCCAGCAGCTTGGGAGGACAGGTTAACTATGGCTACACCTTC
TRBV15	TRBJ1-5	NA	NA	CATSSIRVRQPQHF	TGTGCCACCAGCAGTATCAGGGTTCGTCAGCCCCAGCATTTT
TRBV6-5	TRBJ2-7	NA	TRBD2	CASRAGQGTYEQYF	TGTGCCAGCCGAGCGGGGCAAGGGACCTACGAGCAGTACTTC
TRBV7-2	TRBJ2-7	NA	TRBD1	CASSLGGPYEQYF	TGTGCCAGCAGTCTAGGGGGCCCCTACGAGCAGTACTTC
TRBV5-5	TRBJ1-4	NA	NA	CASTSTGWGPNEKLFF	TGTGCCAGCACCTCGACAGGATGGGGACCTAATGAAAAACTGTTTTTT
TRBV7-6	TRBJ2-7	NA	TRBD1	CASSLGTRTGSYEQYF	TGTGCCAGCAGCTTAGGTACGAGGACAGGATCCTACGAGCAGTACTTC
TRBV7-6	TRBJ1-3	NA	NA	CASSLEGRSGNTIYF	TGTGCCAGCAGCTTAGAGGGGCGCTCTGGAAACACCATATATTTT
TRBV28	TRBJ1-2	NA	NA	CAARRVNYGYTF	TGTGCCGCCCGCCGGGTCAACTATGGCTACACCTTC
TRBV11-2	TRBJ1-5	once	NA	CASSLSRNQPQHF	TGTGCCAGCAGTTTAAGTCGGAATCAGCCCCAGCATTTT
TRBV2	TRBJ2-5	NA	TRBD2	CASNGLAQQETQYF	TGTGCCAGCAACGGACTAGCACAGCAAGAGACCCAGTACTTC
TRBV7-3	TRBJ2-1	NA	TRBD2	CASSSGLAEYNEQFF	TGTGCCAGCAGCTCAGGACTAGCGGAATACAATGAGCAGTTCTTC
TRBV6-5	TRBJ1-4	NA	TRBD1	CASKRQGVEKLFF	TGTGCCAGCAAGAGACAGGGAGTTGAAAAACTGTTTTTT
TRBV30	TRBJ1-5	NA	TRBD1	CAWSVPGQALGQPQHF	TGTGCCTGGAGTGTGCCGGGACAGGCTTTGGGGCAGCCCCAGCATTTT